This T cell receptor (beta chain) was retrieved from a study of T-cell memory formation after mild COVID-19. Overall study findings and caveats: Researchers found some responding clones in pre-infection memory, a sign that cross-reactive memory joined. Mainly CM and EM harbored the contracting CD4+ clones; mainly EMRA harbored the CD8+ ones.

This clonotype has a handful of counts. Its antigen remains unknown. V lost 0 bases and J 0 bases, leaving 3 bases between the germline ends. The length of the CDR3 is 13 residues. Germline assignment: CDR1 SGHKS and CDR2 YYEKEE (reference sequence). After 5'RACE with constant-segment primers, TCR alpha and TCR beta cDNA libraries carrying sample barcodes and UMIs were obtained. TCRdb reprocessed the 5' RACE reads via MiXCR and lists one record per CDR3 protein. The repertoire has more than 250,000 distinct CDR3 sequences, 15% to 20% of them found once; the top ten carry 20% to 25%. The clonotype originates from a man in his late teens or twenties who had mild COVID-19 (a few samples of this study predate the infection). Cell type and time point are not known. The rearrangement uses TRBV5-5 and TRBJ2-5; D is unclear. The sequenced material came from PBMCs or a T cell subset sorted from them (not recorded which). The CDR3 spells CASSLVNQETQYF. The CDR3 nucleotides read TGTGCCAGCAGCTTGGTTAACCAAGAGACCCAGTACTTC.